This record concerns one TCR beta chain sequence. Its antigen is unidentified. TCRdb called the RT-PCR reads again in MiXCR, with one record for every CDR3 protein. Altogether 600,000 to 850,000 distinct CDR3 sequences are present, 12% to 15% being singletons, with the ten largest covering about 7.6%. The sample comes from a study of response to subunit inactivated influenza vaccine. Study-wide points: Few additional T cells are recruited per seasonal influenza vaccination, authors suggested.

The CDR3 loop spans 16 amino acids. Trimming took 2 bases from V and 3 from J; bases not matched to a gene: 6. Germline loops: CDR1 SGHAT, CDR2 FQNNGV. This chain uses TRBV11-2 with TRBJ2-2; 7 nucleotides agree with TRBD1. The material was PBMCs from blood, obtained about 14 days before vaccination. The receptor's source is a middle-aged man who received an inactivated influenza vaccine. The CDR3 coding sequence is TGTGCCAGCAGCTTAATTAGGGGGCGCCACACCGGGGAGCTGTTTTTT. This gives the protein CASSLIRGRHTGELFF. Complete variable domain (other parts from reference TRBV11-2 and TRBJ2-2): EAGVAQSPRYKIIEKRQSVAFWCNPISGHATLYWYQQILGQGPKLLIQFQNNGVVDDSQLPKDRFSAERLKGVDSTLKIQPAKLEDSAVYLCASSLIRGRHTGELFFGEGSRLTVL.